This section outlines one T cell receptor (beta chain) sequence together with its context. As yet, its antigen is unknown. PCR used 60 Vbeta primers and 13 Jbeta primers. Here immunoSEQ multiplex PCR was the method, and the copy in TCRdb shows in-frame clones only, minus some. Among approximately 150,000 clones listed, 84% were seen once. The record originates from a study of cytomegalovirus exposure and HLA in healthy donors. General study findings and limits: Altogether, more than 150 TCR beta chains were recorded as cytomegalovirus-associated. Being productive about 87% or about 30% of the time was typical of most TCR beta V segments in an earlier analysis.

Those who donated were healthy bone marrow donors. The donors, nominally healthy at sampling, likely had unrecorded immune exposures. The germline V gene encodes CDR1 SEHNR and CDR2 FQNEAQ (reference sequence). The CDR3 runs 16 residues. V dropped 6 bases and J dropped 2; count of bases not matched to a gene: 7. The J gene is TRBJ2-3, the V gene TRBV7-9; 11 bases map to TRBD2. The TCR sequence derives from a man younger than 35 in good health and CMV-seronegative. Material: PBMCs. CDR3 in DNA: TGTGCCAGCAGGCCTGGACTAGCGGGCCCCACAGATACGCAGTATTTT. It yields the protein CASRPGLAGPTDTQYF.